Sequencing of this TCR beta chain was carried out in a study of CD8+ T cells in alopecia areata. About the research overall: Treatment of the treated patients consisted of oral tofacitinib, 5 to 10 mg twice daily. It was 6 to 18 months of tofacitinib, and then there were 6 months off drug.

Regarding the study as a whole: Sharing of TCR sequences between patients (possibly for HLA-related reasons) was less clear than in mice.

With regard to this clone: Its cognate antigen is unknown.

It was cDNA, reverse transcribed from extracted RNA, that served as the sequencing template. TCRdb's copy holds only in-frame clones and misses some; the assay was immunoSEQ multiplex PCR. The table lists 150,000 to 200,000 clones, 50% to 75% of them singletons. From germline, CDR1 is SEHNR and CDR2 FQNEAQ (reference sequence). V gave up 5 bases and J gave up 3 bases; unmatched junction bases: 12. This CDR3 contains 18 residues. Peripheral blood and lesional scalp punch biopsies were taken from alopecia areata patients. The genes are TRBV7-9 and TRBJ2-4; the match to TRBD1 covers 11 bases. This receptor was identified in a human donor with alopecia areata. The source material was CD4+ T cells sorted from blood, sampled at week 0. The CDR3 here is CASSPQLWTGGGKNIQYF. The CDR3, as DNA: TGTGCCAGCAGCCCACAGCTCTGGACAGGGGGCGGCAAAAACATTCAGTACTTC. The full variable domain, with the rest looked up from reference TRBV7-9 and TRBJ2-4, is DTGVSQNPRHKITKRGQNVTFRCDPISEHNRLYWYRQTLGQGPEFLTYFQNEAQLEKSRLLSDRFSAERPKGSFSTLEIQRTEQGDSAMYLCASSPQLWTGGGKNIQYFGAGTRLSVL.